The 17 T cell receptor beta chains presented below share a single source sample, sequenced in a study of beta chain features in type 1 diabetes. All of the isolated RNA was reverse transcribed, so expressed TCRB transcripts were sequenced. Sequencing was performed with immunoSEQ multiplex PCR; in TCRdb, only in-frame clones are kept and a portion is missing. The data show hundreds of thousands of clones, with roughly 12% seen just once and roughly 0.017% held by the top ten. The sample consisted of naive CD4+ T cells from blood. The source of these receptors is a man aged 18 to 30 in good health.

A few counts support this clone. This chain uses TRBV5-4 with TRBJ1-1; D is undetermined. In germline, CDR1 is SGHNT, CDR2 YYREEE (reference sequence). The CDR3 length is 11 residues. V gave up 6 bases and J gave up 6 bases, with 9 bases separating them. The CDR3 loop reads CASNDKAEAFF. The CDR3 DNA is TGTGCCAGCAACGACAAGGCTGAAGCTTTCTTT. Full variable domain (rest looked up from reference TRBV5-4 and TRBJ1-1): ETGVTQSPTHLIKTRGQQVTLRCSSQSGHNTVSWYQQALGQGPQFIFQYYREEENGRGNFPPRFSGLQFPNYSSELNVNALELDDSALYLCASNDKAEAFFGQGTRLTVV.

Note on this clone: A read error may account for a junction end that differs from germline. The rearrangement joins TRBV7-2 to TRBJ2-1; D is ambiguous. The CDR3 extends over 13 amino acids. CDR1 SGHTA and CDR2 FQGNSA come from the germline V gene. In DNA, the CDR3 is TGCGCCAGCAGCCAAGATTGGGCCAATGAGCAGTTCTTC. Translating gives CASSQDWANEQFF.

In this sample, this clone turned up a few times. The gene calls are TRBV2 and TRBJ2-3; tentatively, D is TRBD2 (7 bases). The V end lost 5 bases, the J end lost 5 bases, and 14 bases lay between the germline ends. Germline V lookup: CDR1 SNHLY, CDR2 FYNNEI. There are 14 residues in the CDR3. The CDR3 spells CASSWGGPKDTQYF. Here the CDR3 DNA reads TGTGCCAGCAGTTGGGGGGGGCCTAAAGATACGCAGTATTTT.

In this sample, this clone turned up a few times. The J gene is TRBJ1-6, the V gene TRBV30, with 7 bases matching TRBD1. J gave up 4 bases and V 3 bases, and 3 bases lay outside the gene matches. Germline V gene lookup returns CDR1 GTSNPN and CDR2 SVGIG (reference sequence). The length of the CDR3 is 14 residues. The CDR3 bases are TGTGCCTGGAGCCCGGGACAGTATAATTCACCCCTCCACTTT. Protein sequence: CAWSPGQYNSPLHF. The complete variable domain, with remaining parts taken from reference TRBV30 and TRBJ1-6, reads SQTIHQWPATLVQPVGSPLSLECTVEGTSNPNLYWYRQAAGRGLQLLFYSVGIGQISSEVPQNLSASRPQDRQFILSSKKLLLSDSGFYLCAWSPGQYNSPLHFGNGTRLTVT.

The chain uses TRBV20-1 and TRBJ2-7; the D gene is possibly TRBD1 (5 bases). Germline V CDR1 and CDR2: DFQATT, SNEGSKA (reference sequence). This CDR3 spans 11 amino acids. Trimming took off 3 bases at V and 6 bases at J, with 9 bases between the two ends. As DNA, the CDR3 is TGCAGTGCTAGTCAGGGTCGCGAGCAGTACTTC. Translating it yields CSASQGREQYF.

The chain carries TRBV5-6 and TRBJ2-5; D possibly corresponds to TRBD2 (6 bases). The length of the CDR3 is 14 residues. V gave up 1 base and J gave up 4 bases, with 11 bases separating them. Germline V gene sequence: CDR1 SGHDT, CDR2 YYEEEE. CDR3 DNA: TGTGCCAGCAGCTTGCCGGGAGTAGTAGAGACCCAGTACTTC. As protein: CASSLPGVVETQYF.

This clone was observed a single time. The gene calls are TRBV15 and TRBJ1-5, with 9 bases fitting TRBD1. The CDR3 is made up of 16 amino acids. V was pared by 4 bases and J by 4 bases, with 8 bases of the junction left unmatched. Germline V gives CDR1 LNHNV, CDR2 YYDKDF (reference sequence). In DNA, the CDR3 is TGTGCCACCAGCACCCTTGGACAGGGGATAAATCAGCCCCAGCATTTT. Translation: CATSTLGQGINQPQHF.

The genes are TRBV9 and TRBJ2-1; D is perhaps TRBD1 (5 bases). V was clipped by 7 bases and J by 1 base, with 18 bases between them. Germline values: CDR1 SGDLS, CDR2 YYNGEE. The CDR3 loop spans 16 amino acids. Here the CDR3 DNA reads TGTGCCAGCGGGTCAGGGTTATCTCTTTCCTACAATGAGCAGTTCTTC. This translates into CASGSGLSLSYNEQFF. Supplemented by reference TRBV9 and TRBJ2-1, the full variable domain reads DSGVTQTPKHLITATGQRVTLRCSPRSGDLSVYWYQQSLDQGLQFLIQYYNGEERAKGNILERFSAQQFPDLHSELNLSSLELGDSALYFCASGSGLSLSYNEQFFGPGTRLTVL.

This clone was counted between two and nine times. The chain couples TRBV18 to TRBJ2-7; 16 positions agree with TRBD2. Germline CDR1 is KGHSH and CDR2 is LQKENI. The CDR3 runs to 17 residues. The V segment lost 4 bases and the J segment 0 bases; nucleotides outside the gene matches: 3. For the CDR3, the DNA is TGTGCCAGCTCACGAGGGACTAGCGGGGGGGCCTCCTACGAGCAGTACTTC. Translating it yields CASSRGTSGGASYEQYF.

This sequence joins TRBV30 and TRBJ1-2; 10 bases line up with TRBD1. In germline, CDR1 is GTSNPN, CDR2 SVGIG (reference sequence). CDR3 length equals 14 residues. J lost 2 bases, V lost 2 bases, and 2 bases had no gene match. This chain's CDR3 is CAWSKGQGNYGYTF. The CDR3 DNA reads TGTGCCTGGAGTAAGGGACAGGGGAACTATGGCTACACCTTC.

The V and J genes are TRBV29-1 and TRBJ2-5, with 9 bases aligning to TRBD1. The trim removed 0 bases at V and 5 bases at J, leaving 10 bases unmatched. The CDR3 extends over 16 amino acids. From germline, CDR1 is SQVTM and CDR2 ANQGSEA. The CDR3 region has the DNA TGCAGCGTTGAAGATGAAACAGGGGGCGGGGTGGAGACCCAGTACTTC. Encoded protein: CSVEDETGGGVETQYF.

This rearrangement joins TRBV5-6 to TRBJ1-6; D remains unclear. This CDR3 is built from 15 residues. Germline CDR1 is SGHDT and CDR2 is YYEEEE. V was pared by 4 bases and J by 5 bases, with 13 bases between. The CDR3 spells CASSRIPGDNSPLHF. As DNA, the CDR3 is TGTGCCAGCAGCCGCATCCCCGGGGATAATTCACCCCTCCACTTT.

The chain couples TRBV15 to TRBJ2-1; TRBD2 matches at 8 bases. Germline V CDR1 and CDR2: LNHNV, YYDKDF (reference sequence). Unmatched junction bases numbered 14, after V lost 8 bases and J lost 8 bases. This CDR3 comprises 15 residues. CDR3 sequence (DNA): TGTGCCACCCAACTTAGCCGGGGGGGCATTGATGAGCAGTTCTTC. As protein: CATQLSRGGIDEQFF.

The rearrangement links TRBV29-1 to TRBJ2-1; 12 bases fit TRBD2. Trimming took 4 bases from V and 6 from J; bases not matched to a gene: 4. The CDR3 is 14 amino acids. Germline V CDR1 and CDR2: SQVTM, ANQGSEA. The CDR3 nucleotides read TGCAGCGTTGTGACTAGCGGGAGATTCAATGAGCAGTTCTTC. Translating gives CSVVTSGRFNEQFF.

This clone was found a few times. This CDR3 is CASSLPAREQFF. CDR3 DNA: TGTGCCAGCAGCTTGCCTGCCAGGGAGCAGTTCTTC. This chain links TRBV5-4 with TRBJ2-1; D unresolved. This CDR3 contains 12 residues. V lost 1 base to trimming and J lost 10 bases, with 9 bases between them. Looked up from germline, CDR1 is SGHNT and CDR2 is YYREEE (reference sequence). Variable domain in full (rest from reference TRBV5-4 and TRBJ2-1): ETGVTQSPTHLIKTRGQQVTLRCSSQSGHNTVSWYQQALGQGPQFIFQYYREEENGRGNFPPRFSGLQFPNYSSELNVNALELDDSALYLCASSLPAREQFFGPGTRLTVL.

A few counts support this clone. This chain connects TRBV5-6 to TRBJ2-2; D ambiguous. Germline V gene lookup returns CDR1 SGHDT and CDR2 YYEEEE. The CDR3 covers 14 residues. V was shortened by 4 bases and J by 7 bases, with 14 bases between the two germline ends. CDR3 loop: CASSLPLRLGELFF. The CDR3 DNA sequence: TGTGCCAGCAGCCTACCCCTCAGACTCGGGGAGCTGTTTTTT. Full variable domain (missing parts from reference TRBV5-6 and TRBJ2-2): DAGVTQSPTHLIKTRGQQVTLRCSPKSGHDTVSWYQQALGQGPQFIFQYYEEEERQRGNFPDRFSGHQFPNYSSELNVNALLLGDSALYLCASSLPLRLGELFFGEGSRLTVL.

This clone was seen a handful of times. The gene calls are TRBV30 and TRBJ2-7, with D tentatively TRBD2 (6 bases). Germline loops: CDR1 GTSNPN, CDR2 SVGIG (reference sequence). Trimming pared 0 bases from V and 6 bases from J, leaving 9 bases between. This CDR3 is 12 amino acids long. CDR3 in DNA: TGTGCCTGGAGTGTACTCGGGGGCGAGCAGTACTTC. Translating gives CAWSVLGGEQYF.